These 27 T cell receptor beta chains came from one sample sequenced in a study of cytomegalovirus exposure and HLA in healthy donors. PCR primers comprised 60 Vbeta and 13 Jbeta primers. Produced via immunoSEQ multiplex PCR; TCRdb's table is partial and in-frame only. Of 200,000 to 250,000 clones listed, more than 65% are singletons. Material for sequencing was PBMCs. The origin of the receptors is a man aged 18-30 years in good health and CMV-seronegative.

DNA for the CDR3: TGTGCCAGTAGCGCCACAGATACGCAGTATTTT. Translated: CASSATDTQYF. The V gene is TRBV6-5, the J gene TRBJ2-3; maybe TRBD2 (5 bases). This CDR3 has 11 amino acids. Germline CDR1 reads MNHEY; CDR2 reads SVGAGI. V was trimmed by 9 bases and J by 2 bases, leaving 6 bases between them.

V is TRBV20-1 and J is TRBJ1-1; D perhaps matches TRBD1 (6 bases). Trimming stripped 5 bases from V and 14 bases from J, with 15 bases between. The CDR3 sequence is 10 residues long. Germline-derived CDR1 and CDR2 are DFQATT and SNEGSKA (reference sequence). The DNA of the CDR3 is TGCAGTGCTGGGGGACGCCAGGGGTTCTTT. Its translation is CSAGGRQGFF.

The rearrangement joins TRBV27 to TRBJ2-1, with a possible D match to TRBD1 (7 bases). The CDR3 is 18 residues long. Germline V lookup: CDR1 MNHEY, CDR2 SMNVEV (reference sequence). The ends were cut back, 3 bases at V and 4 bases at J, with 22 bases in the middle. CDR3 bases: TGTGCCAGCAGTTTTTTTCCCCGACAGGGCGGAGGGTACAATGAGCAGTTCTTC. Amino acid sequence: CASSFFPRQGGGYNEQFF.

This rearrangement joins TRBV27 to TRBJ2-3; D remains ambiguous. CDR1 MNHEY and CDR2 SMNVEV come from the germline V gene (reference sequence). The V end lost 3 bases, the J end lost 2 bases, and 3 bases lay between the germline ends. The CDR3 covers 12 residues. The CDR3 is CASSFITDTQYF. CDR3 in DNA: TGTGCCAGCAGTTTCATCACAGATACGCAGTATTTT.

This clone was observed a single time. The chain recombines TRBV6-5 with TRBJ2-5; the D gene is possibly TRBD1 (5 bases). V lost 6 bases to trimming and J lost 5 bases, with 16 bases between them. Germline CDR1 MNHEY, CDR2 SVGAGI. This CDR3 has 14 amino acids. The CDR3 nucleotides read TGTGCCAGCAGACGACAGAGGACCCGGGAGACCCAGTACTTC. Translating it yields CASRRQRTRETQYF.

The chain uses TRBV29-1 and TRBJ2-2; possible D gene TRBD1, 5 bases. Germline V lookup: CDR1 SQVTM, CDR2 ANQGSEA. The CDR3 extends over 13 amino acids. The V gene lost 3 bases and the J gene lost 3 bases, with 8 bases spanning the gap. This CDR3 is CSVDDSYTGELFF. The CDR3 DNA is TGCAGCGTTGATGACAGCTACACCGGGGAGCTGTTTTTT.

This rearrangement joins TRBV9 to TRBJ2-1; 7 nucleotides line up with TRBD2. V trimming: 0 bases; J trimming: 7 bases; junction bases outside the gene matches: 10. The CDR3 extends over 16 amino acids. Per germline, CDR1 SGDLS and CDR2 YYNGEE. CDR3 residues: CASSVAVGGPGNEQFF. The CDR3 DNA follows: TGTGCCAGCAGCGTAGCTGTGGGAGGGCCGGGGAATGAGCAGTTCTTC. The full variable domain, completed using reference TRBV9 and TRBJ2-1, is DSGVTQTPKHLITATGQRVTLRCSPRSGDLSVYWYQQSLDQGLQFLIQYYNGEERAKGNILERFSAQQFPDLHSELNLSSLELGDSALYFCASSVAVGGPGNEQFFGPGTRLTVL.

The table lists this clone with a count of one. The chain uses TRBV29-1 and TRBJ2-5; TRBD2 might be the D (6 bases). CDR1 and CDR2 (germline): SQVTM, ANQGSEA. The CDR3 runs 12 residues. V shed 7 bases and J shed 3 bases, with 12 bases lying between them. CDR3 in amino acids: CSAGSLEETQYF. CDR3 nucleotide sequence: TGCAGCGCCGGGAGCCTTGAAGAGACCCAGTACTTC. The full variable domain, its missing parts supplied by reference TRBV29-1 and TRBJ2-5, is SAVISQKPSRDICQRGTSLTIQCQVDSQVTMMFWYRQQPGQSLTLIATANQGSEATYESGFVIDKFPISRPNLTFSTLTVSNMSPEDSSIYLCSAGSLEETQYFGPGTRLLVL.

This clone came up a few times. This sequence joins TRBV5-1 and TRBJ1-1; TRBD1 matches 7 bases. V lost 4 bases to trimming and J lost 4 bases; unmatched junction nucleotides: 7. CDR1 and CDR2 (germline): SGHRS, YFSETQ. CDR3 length: 14 residues. The CDR3 region is CASSTTGSGTEAFF. The CDR3 nucleotides read TGCGCCAGCAGCACGACAGGGTCGGGCACTGAAGCTTTCTTT.

This clone was detected a few times. CDR3 in amino acids: CASSQGGATEAFF. The CDR3 DNA reads as TGTGCCAGCTCACAAGGGGGGGCCACTGAAGCTTTCTTT. This chain connects TRBV18 to TRBJ1-1, with a possible D match to TRBD1 (6 bases). The length of the CDR3 is 13 residues. CDR1 KGHSH and CDR2 LQKENI come from the germline V gene. With 4 bases removed from V and 4 bases from J, the gap between germline ends came to 10 bases.

V gene TRBV2 combines with J gene TRBJ1-4, with 8 positions matching TRBD1. The J segment lost 5 bases and the V segment lost 2 bases, leaving 7 bases of the junction unmatched. From germline, CDR1 is SNHLY and CDR2 FYNNEI. The CDR3 runs to 16 residues. The DNA for the CDR3 is TGTGCCAGCAGTGAACCTGGAACAGGGGGAAATGAAAAACTGTTTTTT. Amino acids: CASSEPGTGGNEKLFF.

The gene calls are TRBV30 and TRBJ2-1; maybe TRBD1 (5 bases). The CDR3 length is 13 residues. The V gene lost 4 bases and the J gene lost 6 bases, with 13 bases spanning the gap. Germline V CDR1 and CDR2: GTSNPN, SVGIG (reference sequence). CDR3 in DNA: TGTGCCTGGACCTGGTGGGGCGGCAATGAGCAGTTCTTC. Amino acids: CAWTWWGGNEQFF.

J is TRBJ1-6 and V is TRBV19, with 7 bases that match TRBD1. The CDR3 is 14 residues long. With V trimmed by 3 bases and J by 7 bases, 3 bases remained unmatched. Germline values: CDR1 LNHDA, CDR2 SQIVND (reference sequence). DNA for the CDR3: TGTGCCAGTAGTATTTTACAGGGGAATTCACCCCTCCACTTT. Translation: CASSILQGNSPLHF.

The chain links TRBV6-5 to TRBJ1-3; D unclear. With 0 bases removed from V and 9 bases from J, the gap between germline ends came to 12 bases. The CDR3 loop spans 14 amino acids. Germline V gives CDR1 MNHEY, CDR2 SVGAGI. In nucleotides, the CDR3 is TGTGCCAGCAGTTACTCGACCCAAGGAGGCACCATATATTTT. Protein product: CASSYSTQGGTIYF.

The CDR3 region has the DNA TGCGCCAGCAGCTTGGCTAGTTTTAGCTCCTACGAGCAGTACTTC. It codes for CASSLASFSSYEQYF. The genes are TRBV5-1 and TRBJ2-7; D call uncertain. Germline V lookup: CDR1 SGHRS, CDR2 YFSETQ. The CDR3 has 15 amino acids. V was pared by 0 bases and J by 0 bases, with 10 bases between.

V usage is TRBV6-5 and J usage is TRBJ1-4; D gene uncertain. V was pared by 6 bases and J by 0 bases, with 8 bases between. Germline CDR1 is MNHEY and CDR2 is SVGAGI. The CDR3 runs to 14 residues. In DNA, the CDR3 is TGTGCCAGCAGAAACGGGGCAACTAATGAAAAACTGTTTTTT. Encoded protein: CASRNGATNEKLFF.

The chain's CDR3 is CASSASGFQETQYF. The CDR3 DNA sequence: TGTGCCAGCAGTGCATCAGGGTTTCAAGAGACCCAGTACTTC. V and J are TRBV27 and TRBJ2-5, with D possibly being TRBD1 (5 bases). The CDR3 contains 14 residues. Between the trimmed V and J ends, which lost 5 bases and 2 bases, there was a span of 12 bases. In germline, CDR1 is MNHEY, CDR2 SMNVEV (reference sequence).

The V gene is TRBV19, the J gene TRBJ2-7; TRBD1 is a possible D gene (5 bases). From germline, CDR1 is LNHDA and CDR2 SQIVND (reference sequence). This CDR3 has 16 amino acids. V lost 2 bases to trimming and J lost 3 bases, with 17 bases between them. The CDR3: CASSIRPRQRVYEQYF. CDR3 nucleotides: TGTGCCAGTAGTATACGCCCTCGACAGAGAGTCTACGAGCAGTACTTC.

The chain combines TRBV7-9 with TRBJ2-1, with TRBD2 identical over 13 bases. The V gene's germline CDR1 is SEHNR and CDR2 FQNEAQ (reference sequence). The ends lost 5 bases at V and 2 bases at J; junction bases unmatched: 6. The CDR3 loop spans 17 amino acids. CDR3 in DNA: TGTGCCAGCAGCGCCTGGACTAGCGGGAGACCCTACAATGAGCAGTTCTTC. This encodes CASSAWTSGRPYNEQFF. The variable domain in full, completed from reference TRBV7-9 and TRBJ2-1, reads DTGVSQNPRHKITKRGQNVTFRCDPISEHNRLYWYRQTLGQGPEFLTYFQNEAQLEKSRLLSDRFSAERPKGSFSTLEIQRTEQGDSAMYLCASSAWTSGRPYNEQFFGPGTRLTVL.

This clone turned up a few times. This chain uses TRBV30 with TRBJ2-1; TRBD2 matches 7 bases. V shed 3 bases, J shed 8 bases, and the junction held 13 bases outside the gene matches. The CDR3 consists of 15 residues. Germline CDR1 GTSNPN, CDR2 SVGIG (reference sequence). In DNA form, the CDR3 reads TGTGCCTGGAGGGATGGGACTACGACTATCTATGAGCAGTTCTTC. Its translation: CAWRDGTTTIYEQFF. Filled out from reference TRBV30 and TRBJ2-1, the complete variable domain reads SQTIHQWPATLVQPVGSPLSLECTVEGTSNPNLYWYRQAAGRGLQLLFYSVGIGQISSEVPQNLSASRPQDRQFILSSKKLLLSDSGFYLCAWRDGTTTIYEQFFGPGTRLTVL.

This rearrangement joins TRBV7-9 to TRBJ1-1, with unresolved D. The CDR3 is 14 amino acids. The V and J ends lost 4 bases and 6 bases respectively, with 15 bases between them. Germline CDR1 reads SEHNR; CDR2 reads FQNEAQ (reference sequence). The CDR3 nucleotides read TGTGCCAGCAGCTCCGGAGCGGGAGGCCCTGAAGCTTTCTTT. It translates to CASSSGAGGPEAFF.

V and J are TRBV5-1 and TRBJ2-5; the D gene is possibly TRBD2 (5 bases). The last part of the DNA fits TRBJ2-7 better; the J call may be wrong. CDR1 is SGHRS and CDR2 is YFSETQ in the germline V gene. CDR3 length: 14 residues. CDR3 nucleotide sequence: TGCGCCAGCAGCTTGGAGTCGGGGTCCTACGAGCAGTACTTC. It yields the protein CASSLESGSYEQYF.

The chain joins TRBV21-1 to TRBJ1-1. TRBV21-1 is tagged as a pseudogene. CDR3 size: 19 residues. The CDR3 DNA sequence: TGTGCCAGCAGCAAACGCGGGAGGGCAGGCAGAATAGGTGACACTGAAGCTTTCTTT. It yields the protein CASSKRGRAGRIGDTEAFF.

The chain couples TRBV19 to TRBJ1-3; D ambiguous. CDR1 LNHDA and CDR2 SQIVND come from the germline V gene (reference sequence). The V end was cut by 7 bases, the J end by 0 bases, with 16 bases between. This CDR3 contains 16 residues. In nucleotides, the CDR3 is TGTGCCAGTACCTTCCGGGGTGCCAGCTCTGGAAACACCATATATTTT. Protein: CASTFRGASSGNTIYF. Variable domain in full (rest from reference TRBV19 and TRBJ1-3): DGGITQSPKYLFRKEGQNVTLSCEQNLNHDAMYWYRQDPGQGLRLIYYSQIVNDFQKGDIAEGYSVSREKKESFPLTVTSAQKNPTAFYLCASTFRGASSGNTIYFGEGSWLTVV.

The chain recombines TRBV5-1 with TRBJ2-4, with D perhaps matching TRBD1 (6 bases). V lost 5 bases, J lost 9 bases, and 15 bases lay in between. Germline V lookup: CDR1 SGHRS, CDR2 YFSETQ. The CDR3 has 13 amino acids. Written as DNA, the CDR3 is TGCGCCAGCAGTCAACGACAGGATAGCATTCAGTACTTC. It specifies CASSQRQDSIQYF.

This chain connects TRBV6-1 to TRBJ2-3; TRBD2 matches 7 bases. CDR3 length equals 16 residues. With V trimmed by 4 bases and J by 2 bases, 9 bases remained unmatched. Germline V gene data show CDR1 as MNHNS and CDR2 as SASEGT. The CDR3 loop is CASSGGTILPTDTQYF. CDR3 bases: TGTGCCAGCAGTGGGGGGACTATTCTTCCCACAGATACGCAGTATTTT.

The chain carries TRBV4-1 and TRBJ1-1, with a possible D match to TRBD1 (5 bases). Germline loops: CDR1 MGHRA, CDR2 YSYEKL. V dropped 6 bases and J dropped 0 bases, with 14 bases sitting between them. This CDR3 comprises 15 residues. The CDR3 sequence is CASSLGDFMNTEAFF. As DNA, the CDR3 is TGCGCCAGCAGTCTAGGGGACTTCATGAACACTGAAGCTTTCTTT.